A single T cell receptor beta chain is shown here with its context. These data belong to a study of T-cell memory formation after mild COVID-19. The wider study: For the most part, TCR clusters were specific to one donor.

The CDR3 runs 12 residues. With V trimmed by 11 bases and J by 0 bases, 2 bases remained unmatched. Via MiXCR, TCRdb re-called the 5' RACE reads, giving one row per CDR3 protein. The table records some 210,000 distinct CDR3 sequences, about 18% of them present only once. This sequence was found in an adult woman who had mild COVID-19 (a few samples of this study predate the infection). Cell type and time point are not known. V usage is TRBV12-3 or TRBV12-4 and J usage is TRBJ1-2, with 8 bases matching TRBD1. Source material: PBMCs or a T cell subset sorted from them (not recorded which). The CDR3 here is CAVQGANYGYTF. The CDR3 DNA reads TGTGCCGTACAGGGGGCTAACTATGGCTACACCTTC.